This TCR beta chain emerged from a study of T-cell memory formation after mild COVID-19. Study information: There were largely donor-specific TCR clusters. Broader study findings: Whether second-wave clones peaking at day 37 were SARS-CoV-2 specific went unconfirmed. Shrinking CD4+ clones resided mostly in CM and EM, and CD8+ ones in EMRA.

TCRdb fed the 5' RACE reads into MiXCR, producing one record per CDR3 protein. The sample holds about 560,000 distinct CDR3 sequences, about a fifth seen once. The V and J ends lost 4 bases and 6 bases, in that order; junction bases with no gene match: 10. Germline values: CDR1 SGHRS, CDR2 YFSETQ. The CDR3 length is 15 residues. Concerning this clonotype itself: Its antigen is not known.

The chain couples TRBV5-1 to TRBJ1-1; 9 nucleotides line up with TRBD1. Sequencing was performed on PBMCs or a T cell subset sorted from them (not recorded which). The source is an adult woman who had mild COVID-19 (a few samples of this study predate the infection). Cell type and time point are not known. This CDR3 reads CASSHGQGWKSEAFF. CDR3 DNA: TGCGCCAGCAGCCACGGACAGGGGTGGAAATCTGAAGCTTTCTTT.